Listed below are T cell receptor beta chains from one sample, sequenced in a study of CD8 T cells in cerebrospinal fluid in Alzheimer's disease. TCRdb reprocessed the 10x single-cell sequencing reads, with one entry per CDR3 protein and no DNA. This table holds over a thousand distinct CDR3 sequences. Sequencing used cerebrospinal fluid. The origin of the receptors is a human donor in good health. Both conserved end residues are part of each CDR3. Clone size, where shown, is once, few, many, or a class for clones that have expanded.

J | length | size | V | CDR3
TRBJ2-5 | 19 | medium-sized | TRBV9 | CASSVATGTGGGSQETQYF
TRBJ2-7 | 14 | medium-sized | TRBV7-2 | CASSSGHGAYEQYF
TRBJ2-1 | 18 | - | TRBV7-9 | CASSPGSLQGASYNEQFF
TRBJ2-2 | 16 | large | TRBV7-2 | CASSIDPSGSPGELFF
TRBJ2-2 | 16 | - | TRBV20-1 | CSATAFSGSGTGELFF
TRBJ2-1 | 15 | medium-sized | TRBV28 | CASSLASRTYNEQFF
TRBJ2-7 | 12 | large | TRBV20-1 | CSAGDRPYEQYF
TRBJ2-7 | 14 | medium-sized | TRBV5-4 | CASSFFGTSYEQYF
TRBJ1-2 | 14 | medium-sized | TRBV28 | CASRRTGGDYGYTF
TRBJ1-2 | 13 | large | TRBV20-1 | CSASEGARYGYTF
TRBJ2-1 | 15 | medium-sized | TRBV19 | CASSMEGGPLNEQFF
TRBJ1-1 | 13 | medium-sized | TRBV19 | CASSKGQDAEAFF
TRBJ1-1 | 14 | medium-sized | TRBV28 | CASSSGQTNTEAFF
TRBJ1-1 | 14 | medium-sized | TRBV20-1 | CSASRLSGGTEAFF
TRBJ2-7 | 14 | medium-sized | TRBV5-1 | CASSSGGISYEQYF
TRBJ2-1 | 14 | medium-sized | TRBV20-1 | CSVGDSLTPNEQFF
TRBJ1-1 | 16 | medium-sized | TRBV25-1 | CASSESGDRRTTEAFF
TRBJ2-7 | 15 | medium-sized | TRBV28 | CASSTPTGSSYEQYF
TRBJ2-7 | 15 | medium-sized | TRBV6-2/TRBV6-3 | CASFVQTAGAGEQYF
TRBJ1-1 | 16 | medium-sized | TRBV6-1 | CASSEAWGVMNTEAFF
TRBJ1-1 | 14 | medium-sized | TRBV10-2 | CASRFLGYDAEAFF
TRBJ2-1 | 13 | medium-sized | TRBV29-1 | CSVWPVSYNEQFF
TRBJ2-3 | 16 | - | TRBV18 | CASSPLDREVADTQYF
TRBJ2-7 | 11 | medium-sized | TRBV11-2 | CASSLGLEQYF
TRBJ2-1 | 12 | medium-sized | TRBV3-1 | CASSQMGNEQFF
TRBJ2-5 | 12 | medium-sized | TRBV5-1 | CASSLGSETQYF
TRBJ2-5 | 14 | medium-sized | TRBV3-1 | CASSQDSSRETQYF
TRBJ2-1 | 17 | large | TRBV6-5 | CASRPEGLPRPHYEQFF
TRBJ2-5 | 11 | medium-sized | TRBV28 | CASSFGETQYF
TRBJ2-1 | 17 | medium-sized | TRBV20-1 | CSARDEWGQSSYNEQFF
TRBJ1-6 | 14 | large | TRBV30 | CAWRPGITSSPLHF
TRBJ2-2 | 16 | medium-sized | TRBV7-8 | CASSLARGQNTGELFF
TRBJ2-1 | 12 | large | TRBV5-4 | CASSLFSLEQFF
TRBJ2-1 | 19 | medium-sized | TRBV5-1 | CASSLAASGSLTPYNEQFF
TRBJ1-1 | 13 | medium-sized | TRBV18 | CASSPPEGPGAFF
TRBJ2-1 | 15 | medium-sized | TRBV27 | CASSFRGPGGNEQFF
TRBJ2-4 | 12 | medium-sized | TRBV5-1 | CASSAGREMQYF
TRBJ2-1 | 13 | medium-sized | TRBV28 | CASSLSGFNEQFF
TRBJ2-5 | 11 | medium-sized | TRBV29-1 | CSAVGGGTQYF
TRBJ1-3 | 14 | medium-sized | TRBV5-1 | CASSLGSSGNTIYF
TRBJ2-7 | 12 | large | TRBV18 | CASSPSYDEQYF
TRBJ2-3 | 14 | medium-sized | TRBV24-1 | CATSSGTTTDTQYF
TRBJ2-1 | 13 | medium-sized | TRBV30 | CAWSRTSSNEQFF
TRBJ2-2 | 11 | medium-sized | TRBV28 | CASSYIGELFF
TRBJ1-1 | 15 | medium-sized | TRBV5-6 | CASNRDRAVRAEAFF
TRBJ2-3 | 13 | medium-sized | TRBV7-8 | CASSPLTSGTSYF
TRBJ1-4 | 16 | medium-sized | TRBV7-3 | CASSPRGRGLDEKLFF
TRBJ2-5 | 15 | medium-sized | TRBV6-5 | CASSQTGDRWETQYF
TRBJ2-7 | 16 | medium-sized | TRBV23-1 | CASSQVPGLAAYEQYF
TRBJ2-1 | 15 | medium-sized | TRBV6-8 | CATSQGQGVYNEQFF
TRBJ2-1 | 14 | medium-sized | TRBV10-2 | CASRTAGTRGEQFF
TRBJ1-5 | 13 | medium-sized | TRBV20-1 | CSATGVPRQPQHF
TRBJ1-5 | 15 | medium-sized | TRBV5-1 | CASSQGGSSNQPQHF
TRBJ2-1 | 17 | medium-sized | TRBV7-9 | CASSSLGGQGIRNEQFF
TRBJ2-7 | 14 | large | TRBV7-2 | CASSFMGSSYEQYF
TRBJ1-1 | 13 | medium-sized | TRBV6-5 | CASSYSSVTEAFF
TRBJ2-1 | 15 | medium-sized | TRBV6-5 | CASSYRASGNDEQFF
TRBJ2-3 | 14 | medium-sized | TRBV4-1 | CASSGGRDADTQYF
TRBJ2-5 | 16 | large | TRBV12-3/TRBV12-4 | CASSLRSGAIGETQYF